Following are 15 T cell receptor beta chains from one sample sequenced in a study of blood T cell repertoires in COVID-19. Only in-frame clones appear in the TCRdb table, and some are missing; sequencing was by immunoSEQ multiplex PCR. Seen here are 250,000 to 300,000 clones, more than 70% observed once, and the top ten hold 2%. The sequenced sample consisted of PBMCs or T cells enriched from blood (not recorded which). The source is a woman aged 60 to 75 in a cohort exposed to, infected with or recovered from COVID-19 (not recorded which).

A single count supports this clone. This CDR3 is CASSLMRAGVGYTEAFF. Written as DNA, the CDR3 is TGTGCCAGCAGCTTAATGAGGGCTGGGGTAGGGTACACTGAAGCTTTCTTT. V usage is TRBV7-3 and J usage is TRBJ1-1, with unresolved D. Trimming left V 1 base short and J 3 bases short, with 18 bases between. CDR1 and CDR2 from the germline V gene are SGHTA and FQGTGA. The CDR3 covers 17 residues.

This sequence joins TRBV6-5 and TRBJ1-1, with TRBD1 identical over 8 bases. Germline V gives CDR1 MNHEY, CDR2 SVGAGI. CDR3 length: 14 residues. Losses at the gene ends were 5 bases for V and 1 base for J; bases not matched to a gene: 3. The CDR3 sequence is CASSNDRGNTEAFF. In nucleotides, the CDR3 is TGTGCCAGCAGTAACGACAGGGGGAACACTGAAGCTTTCTTT.

The V gene is TRBV12-3 or TRBV12-4, the J gene TRBJ2-7; D might be TRBD1 (6 bases). The CDR3 contains 13 residues. Trimming cost V 6 bases and J 1 base, with 10 bases left between them. The CDR3 here is CASRRTASYEQYF. CDR3 DNA sequence: TGTGCCAGCAGAAGGACAGCATCCTACGAGCAGTACTTC.

The chain carries TRBV10-1 and TRBJ2-1; 9 bases line up with TRBD2. With V trimmed by 6 bases and J by 9 bases, 9 bases remained unmatched. Germline V gene sequence: CDR1 WNHNN, CDR2 SYGVQD (reference sequence). CDR3 length equals 14 residues. The DNA of the CDR3 is TGCGCCAGCAGCCAAGAACTAGCGGGTACTGAGCAGTTCTTC. It encodes CASSQELAGTEQFF.

The chain combines TRBV5-4 with TRBJ2-5; unclear D gene. The CDR3 contains 16 residues. Trimming pared 7 bases from V and 2 bases from J, leaving 21 bases between. Germline V lookup: CDR1 SGHNT, CDR2 YYREEE (reference sequence). CDR3 in amino acids: CASPIRCVLLQETQYF. CDR3 coding DNA: TGTGCCAGCCCAATTAGATGCGTCCTACTTCAAGAGACCCAGTACTTC.

V is TRBV6-5 and J is TRBJ1-1, with 7 bases lining up with TRBD1. The CDR3 covers 13 residues. After removal of 6 bases from V and 8 bases from J, the junction contained 9 bases not matched to a gene. CDR1 is MNHEY, CDR2 SVGAGI, per germline. CDR3 sequence reads: CASSGLGQQEAFF. Written as DNA, the CDR3 is TGTGCCAGCAGCGGCCTGGGACAGCAAGAAGCTTTCTTT.

This clone was seen once. The chain combines TRBV7-6 with TRBJ1-3; tentative D call: TRBD1 (5 bases). V dropped 5 bases and J dropped 0 bases, with 14 bases sitting between them. The germline gives CDR1 SGHVS, CDR2 FNYEAQ. This CDR3 is built from 16 residues. The CDR3 coding sequence is TGTGCCAGCAGCCTCCTCCGGGGGAACTCTGGAAACACCATATATTTT. It is translated as CASSLLRGNSGNTIYF.

The V and J genes are TRBV28 and TRBJ2-6; D not resolved. The germline V gene has CDR1 MDHEN and CDR2 SYDVKM. The V gene lost 10 bases and the J gene lost 2 bases, with 3 bases spanning the gap. This CDR3 contains 11 residues. Written as DNA, the CDR3 is TGTGCCATCGCTGGGGCCAACGTCCTGACTTTC. Its translation is CAIAGANVLTF.

The chain recombines TRBV10-3 with TRBJ2-3, with TRBD2 matching 7 bases. In germline, CDR1 is ENHRY, CDR2 SYGVKD. CDR3 size: 15 residues. Trimming at V came to 2 bases and at J to 4 bases, leaving 6 bases not matched to a gene. CDR3 nucleotides: TGTGCCATCAGTGAGGAGGGAGGGGTCTCAGATACGCAGTATTTT. Protein product: CAISEEGGVSDTQYF.

The CDR3 nucleotides read TGTGCCAGCCGTCACGGGTCGACCGGAAATGAGCAGTTCTTC. Translating gives CASRHGSTGNEQFF. V usage is TRBV19 and J usage is TRBJ2-1; D is unclear. This CDR3 spans 14 amino acids. Trimming stripped 9 bases from V and 7 bases from J, with 19 bases between. Germline CDR1 is LNHDA and CDR2 is SQIVND (reference sequence).

The rearrangement uses TRBV10-2 and TRBJ1-4; D perhaps matches TRBD1 (5 bases). V was shortened by 8 bases and J by 6 bases, with 16 bases between the two germline ends. Looked up from germline, CDR1 is WSHSY and CDR2 is SAAADI. This CDR3 has 14 residues. The CDR3 nucleotides are TGCGCCAGCCGGGGGTTACCCGGGGATGAAAAACTGTTTTTT. Translating gives CASRGLPGDEKLFF.

V gene TRBV18 combines with J gene TRBJ2-3; no definite D call. This CDR3 has 13 amino acids. Trimming removed 1 base at V and 3 bases at J, with 5 bases between. CDR1 KGHSH and CDR2 LQKENI come from the germline V gene. The CDR3 loop reads CASSPRPTDTQYF. Written as DNA, the CDR3 is TGTGCCAGCTCACCACGTCCAACAGATACGCAGTATTTT.

The genes are TRBV7-9 and TRBJ2-2; maybe TRBD2 (6 bases). Germline V gives CDR1 SEHNR, CDR2 FQNEAQ (reference sequence). The CDR3 has 16 residues. The germline V and J ends were trimmed by 3 bases and 4 bases, with 15 bases remaining between them. The chain's CDR3 is CASSFSSGDLTGELFF. CDR3 sequence (DNA): TGTGCCAGCAGCTTTTCTTCGGGGGATCTCACCGGGGAGCTGTTTTTT.

J is TRBJ1-6 and V is TRBV2; weak D call: TRBD1 (6 bases). The CDR3 extends over 14 amino acids. Germline loops: CDR1 SNHLY, CDR2 FYNNEI. V gave up 7 bases and J gave up 8 bases, with 15 bases separating them. For the CDR3, the DNA is TGTGCCAGCAAACGACAGGCGATTTATTCACCCCTCCACTTT. The encoded protein is CASKRQAIYSPLHF.

V and J are TRBV24-1 and TRBJ1-5; 8 bases agree with TRBD1. The J segment lost 3 bases and the V segment lost 4 bases, leaving 7 bases of the junction unmatched. This CDR3 has 16 residues. Germline V gene sequence: CDR1 KGHDR, CDR2 SFDVKD. The CDR3 region is CATSDHRGISNQPQHF. CDR3 in DNA: TGTGCCACCAGTGACCACAGGGGGATCTCCAATCAGCCCCAGCATTTT.